These 18 T cell receptor beta chains came from one sample sequenced in a study of human T cells and chemical hapten exposure. The time point here: patch test 1, 2 weeks after DPC sensitization. Sample treatment: therapeutic diphenylcyclopropenone sensitization with weekly scalp DPC. TCRdb itself ran the RACE reads through MiXCR, one entry per CDR3 protein. The table includes over 11,000 distinct CDR3 sequences, over 15% detected once. The specimen comprised whole blood, sampled in connection with sensitization to the hapten diphenylcyclopropenone (DPC). These receptors were collected from a woman aged 25-40 years with alopecia areata. Some clones in this sample may be carry-over from other donors' samples.

Remarks on this clonotype: Compared with germline, one end of the junction differs, possibly owing to a read error. The V and J genes are TRBV9 and TRBJ2-2; a possible D gene is TRBD2 (5 bases). The CDR3 spans 12 residues. Germline loops: CDR1 SGDLS, CDR2 YYNGEE. The DNA for the CDR3 is TGTGCCAGCAGCGTAAACTCCCCCGGGGAGCTGTTT. This codes for CASSVNSPGELF.

This clonotype was found many times. The rearrangement uses TRBV7-2 and TRBJ1-6, with TRBD1 identical over 9 bases. The CDR3 has 17 residues. Trimming cost V 1 base and J 7 bases; bases outside gene matches: 8. Germline V gene lookup returns CDR1 SGHTA and CDR2 FQGNSA. The CDR3 region has the DNA TGTGCCAGCAGCTTAGGGTTCGCCGGGACAGGGAATTCACCCCTCCACTTT. Its protein product is CASSLGFAGTGNSPLHF. Full variable domain (rest looked up from reference TRBV7-2 and TRBJ1-6): GAGVSQSPSNKVTEKGKDVELRCDPISGHTALYWYRQSLGQGLEFLIYFQGNSAPDKSGLPSDRFSAERTGGSVSTLTIQRTQQEDSAVYLCASSLGFAGTGNSPLHFGNGTRLTVT.

The sample holds many counts of this clonotype. CDR3 amino acids: CASRVGRQETQYF. In DNA, the CDR3 is TGTGCCAGCAGGGTAGGGCGGCAAGAGACCCAGTACTTC. This chain connects TRBV2 to TRBJ2-5; D not certain. CDR3 size: 13 residues. The V and J ends lost 6 bases and 2 bases respectively, with 10 bases between them. Germline CDR1 is SNHLY and CDR2 is FYNNEI.

By frequency in the sample, this clonotype is medium-sized (0.01 to 0.1%). The chain is built from TRBV20-1 and TRBJ1-1; D call uncertain. The CDR3 length is 13 residues. The ends were cut back, 0 bases at V and 5 bases at J, with 10 bases in the middle. Germline assignment: CDR1 DFQATT and CDR2 SNEGSKA (reference sequence). This CDR3 reads CSARDIVGTEAFF. The CDR3 DNA sequence: TGCAGTGCTAGAGATATAGTGGGAACTGAAGCTTTCTTT.

This clonotype was counted at least ten times. The rearrangement uses TRBV20-1 and TRBJ2-3; TRBD2 is a possible D gene (5 bases). V was trimmed by 6 bases and J by 13 bases, leaving 20 bases between them. CDR1 is DFQATT and CDR2 is SNEGSKA in the germline V gene (reference sequence). The CDR3 consists of 12 residues. Here the CDR3 DNA reads TGCAGTGCCTTCGAACGACCCCCCGGGGAGTATTTT. Encoded protein: CSAFERPPGEYF.

The table lists this clonotype with many counts. The chain has TRBV11-2 and TRBJ2-2; no clear D gene. Trimming stripped 1 base from V and 2 bases from J, with 8 bases between. The CDR3 sequence is 15 residues long. Per the germline V gene, CDR1 is SGHAT and CDR2 is FQNNGV. The CDR3 region has the DNA TGTGCCAGCAGCTTAGCCGGTGTAAACACCGGGGAGCTGTTTTTT. Encoded protein: CASSLAGVNTGELFF.

There are a few counts of this clonotype. The rearrangement uses TRBV7-7 and TRBJ2-5; D remains ambiguous. V was trimmed by 2 bases and J by 2 bases, leaving 18 bases between them. The CDR3 is made up of 17 amino acids. Germline CDR1 is SSHAT and CDR2 is FNYEAQ (reference sequence). In DNA, the CDR3 is TGTGCCAGCAGCTTAACGCTTCAAACCGGGTTGCAAGAGACCCAGTACTTC. The encoded protein is CASSLTLQTGLQETQYF.

The table lists this clonotype with many counts. The CDR3 nucleotides read TGTGCCAGCAGGGACAGGGGTAGCGACTACAATGAGCAGTTCTTC. Translated, it gives CASRDRGSDYNEQFF. V is TRBV6-2 or TRBV6-3 and J is TRBJ2-1, with 9 bases fitting TRBD1. Germline assignment: CDR1 MNHEY and CDR2 SVGEGT. Trimming at V came to 6 bases and at J to 3 bases, leaving 6 bases not matched to a gene. The CDR3 is 15 residues long.

By sample share, this clonotype is medium-sized (0.01 to 0.1%). The chain uses TRBV3-1 and TRBJ2-3, with TRBD2 matching over 10 bases. Germline values: CDR1 LGHDT, CDR2 YNNKEL (reference sequence). This CDR3 is built from 16 residues. The junction had 7 bases not matched to a gene; V was cut back by 0 bases and J by 7 bases. The CDR3 loop is CASSQDPSGRSYTQYF. Written as DNA, the CDR3 is TGTGCCAGCAGCCAAGACCCTAGCGGGAGATCTTATACGCAGTATTTT.

This clonotype is termed medium-sized. The chain joins TRBV19 to TRBJ1-5; TRBD1 matches 10 bases. Germline V CDR1 and CDR2: LNHDA, SQIVND (reference sequence). CDR3 length: 12 amino acids. J gave up 6 bases and V 10 bases, and 3 bases lay outside the gene matches. CDR3 nucleotides: TGTGCCACGGGACAGGGGATTCAGCCCCAGCATTTT. Protein sequence: CATGQGIQPQHF.

The V and J genes are TRBV20-1 and TRBJ2-3; D perhaps matches TRBD1 (5 bases). CDR1 and CDR2 (germline): DFQATT, SNEGSKA (reference sequence). CDR3 size: 14 residues. Trimming took off 3 bases at V and 5 bases at J, with 15 bases between the two ends. In DNA form, the CDR3 reads TGCAGTGCTAGGATTATAGGGGAAAAAGATACGCAGTATTTT. Its translation is CSARIIGEKDTQYF.

This clonotype appeared many times. The chain joins TRBV24-1 to TRBJ2-3; TRBD2 aligns across 12 bases. Germline CDR1 KGHDR, CDR2 SFDVKD. CDR3 length: 15 amino acids. With 7 bases clipped from V and 4 bases from J, the junction kept 5 bases outside the gene matches. The CDR3 region is CATRTTSGSSDTQYF. The CDR3 coding sequence is TGTGCCACCAGGACGACTAGCGGGAGTTCAGATACGCAGTATTTT.

V and J are TRBV11-3 and TRBJ2-1; 9 bases align to TRBD2. The CDR3 loop spans 16 amino acids. Trimming removed 5 bases from V and 7 bases from J; junction bases left unmatched: 12. Looked up from germline, CDR1 is SGHNT and CDR2 is YENEEA. The DNA of the CDR3 is TGTGCCAGCAGCCCCTATGGCGGGGGGGCAATGAATGAGCAGTTCTTC. It codes for CASSPYGGGAMNEQFF.

This clonotype qualifies as medium-sized. The rearrangement uses TRBV10-3 and TRBJ1-1; 7 bases map to TRBD1. Unmatched junction bases numbered 6, after V lost 6 bases and J lost 5 bases. The CDR3 contains 13 residues. The germline V gene has CDR1 ENHRY and CDR2 SYGVKD. In nucleotides, the CDR3 is TGTGCCATCAGGTCGACAGGGAGGACTGAAGCTTTCTTT. It is translated as CAIRSTGRTEAFF.

The sample holds many counts of this clonotype. This chain joins TRBV11-2 and TRBJ1-2; unclear D gene. The CDR3 sequence is 14 residues long. Germline loops: CDR1 SGHAT, CDR2 FQNNGV. With 6 bases removed from V and 0 bases from J, the gap between germline ends came to 11 bases. The CDR3 loop reads CASRTSPANYGYTF. The CDR3 bases are TGTGCCAGCAGGACCAGCCCAGCTAACTATGGCTACACCTTC.

As to this clonotype: A much larger clone is a single base away; this may be a read error. The chain combines TRBV2 with TRBJ2-2; D is unclear. Trimming cost V 10 bases and J 2 bases, with 8 bases left between them. Germline assignment: CDR1 SNHLY and CDR2 FYNNEI. The CDR3 is 12 residues long. The CDR3 spells CATSRNTGELFF. DNA of the CDR3: TGTGCCACGTCTAGAAACACCGGGGAGCTGTTTTTT.

The chain recombines TRBV20-1 with TRBJ2-3; 10 bases fit TRBD2. The V gene's germline CDR1 is DFQATT and CDR2 SNEGSKA (reference sequence). There are 13 residues in the CDR3. Trimming cost V 6 bases and J 3 bases; bases outside gene matches: 3. CDR3 in amino acids: CSASGGATDTQYF. As DNA, the CDR3 is TGCAGTGCCAGCGGGGGGGCAACAGATACGCAGTATTTT.

This clonotype appeared many times. The chain couples TRBV28 to TRBJ1-6, with TRBD1 matching 7 bases. This CDR3 contains 15 residues. CDR1 is MDHEN and CDR2 is SYDVKM in the germline V gene. V was pared by 7 bases and J by 9 bases, with 12 bases of the junction left unmatched. In nucleotides, the CDR3 is TGTGCCAGCACCCCGAGACAGGGAACGCGTTCACCCCTCCACTTT. Translated: CASTPRQGTRSPLHF.